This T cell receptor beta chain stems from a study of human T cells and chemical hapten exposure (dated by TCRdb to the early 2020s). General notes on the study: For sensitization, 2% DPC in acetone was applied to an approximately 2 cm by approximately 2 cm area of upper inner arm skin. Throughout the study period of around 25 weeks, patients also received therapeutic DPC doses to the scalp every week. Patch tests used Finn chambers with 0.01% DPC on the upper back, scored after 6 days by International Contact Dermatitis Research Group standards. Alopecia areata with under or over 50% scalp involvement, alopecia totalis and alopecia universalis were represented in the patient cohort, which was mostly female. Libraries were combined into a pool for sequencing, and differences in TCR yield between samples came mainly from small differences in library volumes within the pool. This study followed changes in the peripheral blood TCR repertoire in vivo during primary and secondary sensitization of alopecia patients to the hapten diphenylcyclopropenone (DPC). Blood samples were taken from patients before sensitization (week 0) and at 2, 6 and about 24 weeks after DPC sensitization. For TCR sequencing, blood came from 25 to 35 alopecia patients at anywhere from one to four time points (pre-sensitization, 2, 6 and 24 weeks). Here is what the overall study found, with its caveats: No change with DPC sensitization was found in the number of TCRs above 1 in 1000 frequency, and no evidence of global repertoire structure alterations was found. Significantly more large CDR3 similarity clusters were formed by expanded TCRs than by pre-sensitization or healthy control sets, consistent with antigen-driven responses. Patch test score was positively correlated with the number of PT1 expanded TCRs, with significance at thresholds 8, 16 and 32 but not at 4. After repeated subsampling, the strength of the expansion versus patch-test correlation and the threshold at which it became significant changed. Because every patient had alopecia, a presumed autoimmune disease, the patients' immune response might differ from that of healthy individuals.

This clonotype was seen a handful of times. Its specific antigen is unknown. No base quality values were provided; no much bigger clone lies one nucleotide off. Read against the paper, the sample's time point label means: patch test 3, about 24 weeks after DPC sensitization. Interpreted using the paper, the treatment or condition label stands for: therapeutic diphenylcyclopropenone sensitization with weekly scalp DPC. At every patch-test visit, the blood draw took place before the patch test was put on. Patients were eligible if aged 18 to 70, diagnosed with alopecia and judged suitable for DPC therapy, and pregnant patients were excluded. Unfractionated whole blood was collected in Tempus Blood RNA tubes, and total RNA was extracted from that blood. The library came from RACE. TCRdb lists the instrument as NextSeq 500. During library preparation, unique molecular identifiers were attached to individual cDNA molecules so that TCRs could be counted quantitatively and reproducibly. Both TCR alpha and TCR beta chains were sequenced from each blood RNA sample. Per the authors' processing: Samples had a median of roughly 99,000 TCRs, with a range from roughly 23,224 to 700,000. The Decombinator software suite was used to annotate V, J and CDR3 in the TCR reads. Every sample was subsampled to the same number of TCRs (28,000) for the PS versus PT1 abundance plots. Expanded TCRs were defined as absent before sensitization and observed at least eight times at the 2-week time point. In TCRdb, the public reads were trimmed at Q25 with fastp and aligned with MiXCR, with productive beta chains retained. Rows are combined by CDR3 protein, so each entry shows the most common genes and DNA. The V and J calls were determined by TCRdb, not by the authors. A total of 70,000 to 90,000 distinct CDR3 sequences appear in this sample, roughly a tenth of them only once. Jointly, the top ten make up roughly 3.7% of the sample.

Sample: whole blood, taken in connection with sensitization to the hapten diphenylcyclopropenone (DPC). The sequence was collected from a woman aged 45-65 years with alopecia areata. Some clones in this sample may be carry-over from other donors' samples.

The CDR3 protein is CASSQPGLGVDNEQFF. The DNA sequence is TGTGCCAGCAGTCAACCGGGACTAGGAGTGGACAATGAGCAGTTCTTC. The chain is made from TRBV7-2 and TRBJ2-1; the central 8 bases match TRBD2. Measured from the cysteine to the phenylalanine, the CDR3 is 16 residues long. This entry keeps only the CDR3 DNA: 48 bases, framed from base 1. Relative to germline, V is missing 6 bases and J is missing 5 bases, with 12 bases of the junction outside any gene match. CDR1 SGHTA and CDR2 FQGNSA are derived from the germline V gene. Full variable domain (CDR3 extended with the reference TRBV7-2 and TRBJ2-1 proteins): GAGVSQSPSNKVTEKGKDVELRCDPISGHTALYWYRQSLGQGLEFLIYFQGNSAPDKSGLPSDRFSAERTGGSVSTLTIQRTQQEDSAVYLCASSQPGLGVDNEQFFGPGTRLTVL.